This T cell receptor (beta chain) was found in a study of metastatic and nonmetastatic thyroid tumors (dated by TCRdb to 2020 to 2022). With regard to the full study: Repertoires from peripheral blood and from tumor or nodule tissue samples of malignant and benign thyroid patients were compared. General study outcomes and caveats: In both blood and tumor samples, malignant tumors were reported to have significantly higher TCR beta diversity than benign nodules.

A note on this clone: It has no known antigen specificity. No quality values exist for individual bases; no much larger clone is one base distant.

Library prep was done by PCR. The sequencer was an Illumina HiSeq 4000. The TCR beta-chain CDR3 region of each patient was profiled by high-throughput sequencing. The paper's processing steps were these. CDR3 differences across clinicopathological groups were used to build a classifier for discriminating distant-metastatic papillary thyroid cancer patients. The Shannon index was used to measure repertoire diversity, and the Morisita-Horn index was used to measure how similar tumor and blood repertoires were. TCRdb reanalyzed the raw reads on its own, using fastp at Q25 for trimming and MiXCR for clone calling, and kept in-frame beta chains. TCRdb assigned the V and J calls; the authors' analysis was not used. Across this sample there are roughly 4,900 clones, with 28% seen only once. The top ten hold roughly 15% of the sample. The germline V gene (reference sequence) provides CDR1 DFQATT and CDR2 SNEGSKA. Its CDR3 holds 11 amino acids, cysteine through phenylalanine. Only the CDR3 region is kept as DNA, spanning 33 bases read in frame from base 1. V loses 3 bases, J loses 3 bases, and the germline ends lie 6 bases apart.

No patient had received any treatment before thyroid surgery. Using T-cell receptor beta sequencing, the study looked back at clinical samples from patients collected from about 2011 to 2018. This TCR was recovered from a female donor with papillary thyroid cancer or a benign thyroid nodule (not recorded which). Some clones in this sample may be carry-over from other donors' samples. Sample: adjacent normal tissue. The V gene is TRBV20-1 and the J gene is TRBJ2-7, with the D gene call left open. The bases are TGCAGTGCTAGGGGATTCTACGAGCAGTACTTC. This gives the protein CSARGFYEQYF.